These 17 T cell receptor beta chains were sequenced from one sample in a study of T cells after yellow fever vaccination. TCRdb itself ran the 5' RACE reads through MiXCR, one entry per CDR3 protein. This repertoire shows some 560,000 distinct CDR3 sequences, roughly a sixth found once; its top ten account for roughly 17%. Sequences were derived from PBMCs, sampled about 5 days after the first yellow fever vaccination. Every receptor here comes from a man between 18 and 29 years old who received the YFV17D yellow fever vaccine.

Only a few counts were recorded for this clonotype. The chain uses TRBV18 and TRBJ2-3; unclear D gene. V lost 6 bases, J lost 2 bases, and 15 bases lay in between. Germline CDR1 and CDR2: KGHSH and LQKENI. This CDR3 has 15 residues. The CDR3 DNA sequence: TGTGCCAGCTCCCCGGTGTGGCAGCTCACAGATACGCAGTATTTT. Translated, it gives CASSPVWQLTDTQYF.

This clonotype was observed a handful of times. The CDR3 is CASSLEPRGSDTQYF. The CDR3 nucleotides read TGTGCCAGCAGCTTAGAACCTCGCGGCTCCGATACGCAGTATTTT. This chain joins TRBV7-6 and TRBJ2-3; no definite D call. Per the germline V gene, CDR1 is SGHVS and CDR2 is FNYEAQ. The CDR3 is made up of 15 amino acids. V was clipped by 1 base and J by 6 bases, with 14 bases between them.

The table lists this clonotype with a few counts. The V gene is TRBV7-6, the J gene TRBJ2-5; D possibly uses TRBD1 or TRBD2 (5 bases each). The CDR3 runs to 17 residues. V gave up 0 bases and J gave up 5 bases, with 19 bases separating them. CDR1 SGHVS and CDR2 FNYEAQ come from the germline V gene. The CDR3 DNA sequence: TGTGCCAGCAGCTTAGCGCCCGGGACCCGCGATCGGGAGACCCAGTACTTC. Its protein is CASSLAPGTRDRETQYF.

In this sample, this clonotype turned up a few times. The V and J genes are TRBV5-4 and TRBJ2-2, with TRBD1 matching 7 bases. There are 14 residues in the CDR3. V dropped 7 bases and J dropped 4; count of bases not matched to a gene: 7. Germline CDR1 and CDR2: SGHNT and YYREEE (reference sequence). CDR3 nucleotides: TGTGCCAGCGGGGCAGGGGGAACCACCGGGGAGCTGTTTTTT. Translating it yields CASGAGGTTGELFF. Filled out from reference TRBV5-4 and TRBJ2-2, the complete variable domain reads ETGVTQSPTHLIKTRGQQVTLRCSSQSGHNTVSWYQQALGQGPQFIFQYYREEENGRGNFPPRFSGLQFPNYSSELNVNALELDDSALYLCASGAGGTTGELFFGEGSRLTVL.

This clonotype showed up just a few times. The CDR3 here is CASSQDGDRVPYEQYF. CDR3 DNA sequence: TGCGCCAGCAGCCAAGATGGAGACAGGGTTCCCTACGAGCAGTACTTC. The chain is built from TRBV4-1 and TRBJ2-7; 7 positions match TRBD1. Germline V gene lookup returns CDR1 MGHRA and CDR2 YSYEKL. The CDR3 loop spans 16 amino acids. J gave up 2 bases and V 0 bases, and 7 bases lay outside the gene matches.

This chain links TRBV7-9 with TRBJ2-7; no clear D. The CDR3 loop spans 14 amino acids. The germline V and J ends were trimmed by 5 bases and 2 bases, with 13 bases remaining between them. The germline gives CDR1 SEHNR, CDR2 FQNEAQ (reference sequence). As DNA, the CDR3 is TGTGCCAGCAGCCCCCACACCCCTCCCTACGAGCAGTACTTC. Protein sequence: CASSPHTPPYEQYF.

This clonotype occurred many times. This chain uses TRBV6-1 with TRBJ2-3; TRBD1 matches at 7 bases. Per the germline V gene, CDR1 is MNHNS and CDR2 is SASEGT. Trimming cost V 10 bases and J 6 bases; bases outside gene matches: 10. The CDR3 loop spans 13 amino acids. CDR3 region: CATGTDLPDTQYF. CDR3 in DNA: TGTGCCACCGGGACAGACCTGCCGGATACGCAGTATTTT.

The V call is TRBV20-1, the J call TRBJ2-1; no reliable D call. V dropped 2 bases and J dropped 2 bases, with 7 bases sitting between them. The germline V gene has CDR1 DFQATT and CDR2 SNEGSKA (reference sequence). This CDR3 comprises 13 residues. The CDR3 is CSARLVTYNEQFF. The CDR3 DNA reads TGCAGTGCTAGACTAGTAACCTACAATGAGCAGTTCTTC.

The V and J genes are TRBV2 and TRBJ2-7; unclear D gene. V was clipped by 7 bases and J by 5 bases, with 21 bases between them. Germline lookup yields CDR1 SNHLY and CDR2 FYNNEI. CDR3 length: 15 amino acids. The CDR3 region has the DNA TGTGCCAGCACCCCACGAAAAGGCAGGCTGAACGAGCAGTACGTC. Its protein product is CASTPRKGRLNEQYV.

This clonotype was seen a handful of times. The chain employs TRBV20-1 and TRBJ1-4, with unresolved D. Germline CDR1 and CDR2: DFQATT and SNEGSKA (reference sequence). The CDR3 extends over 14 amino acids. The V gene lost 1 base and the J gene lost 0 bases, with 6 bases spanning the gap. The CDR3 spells CSARAWTTNEKLFF. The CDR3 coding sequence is TGCAGTGCTAGAGCTTGGACAACTAATGAAAAACTGTTTTTT.

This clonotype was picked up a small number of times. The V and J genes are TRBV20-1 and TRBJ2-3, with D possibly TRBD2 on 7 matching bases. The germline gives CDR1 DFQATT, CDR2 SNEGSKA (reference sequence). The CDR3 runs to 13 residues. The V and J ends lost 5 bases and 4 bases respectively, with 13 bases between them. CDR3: CSAYTGGADTQYF. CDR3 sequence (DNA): TGCAGTGCTTATACGGGGGGCGCAGATACGCAGTATTTT.

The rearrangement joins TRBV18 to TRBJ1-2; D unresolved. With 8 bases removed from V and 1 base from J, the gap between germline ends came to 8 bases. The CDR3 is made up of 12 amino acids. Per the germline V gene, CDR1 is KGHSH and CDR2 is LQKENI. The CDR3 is CASADGNYGYTF. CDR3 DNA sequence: TGTGCCAGCGCGGACGGTAACTATGGCTACACCTTC.

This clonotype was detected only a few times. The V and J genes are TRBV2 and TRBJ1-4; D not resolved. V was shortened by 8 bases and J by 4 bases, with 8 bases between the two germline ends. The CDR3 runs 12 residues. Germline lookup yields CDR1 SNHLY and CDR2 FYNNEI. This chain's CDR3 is CASQRSNEKLFF. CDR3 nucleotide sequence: TGTGCCAGCCAGAGGAGTAATGAAAAACTGTTTTTT.

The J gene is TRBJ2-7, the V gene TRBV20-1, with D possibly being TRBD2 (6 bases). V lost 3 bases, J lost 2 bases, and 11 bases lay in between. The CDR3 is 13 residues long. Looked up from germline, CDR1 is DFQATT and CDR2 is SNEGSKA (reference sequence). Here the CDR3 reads CSARGEDTYEQYF. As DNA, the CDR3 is TGCAGTGCTAGGGGGGAGGACACCTACGAGCAGTACTTC.

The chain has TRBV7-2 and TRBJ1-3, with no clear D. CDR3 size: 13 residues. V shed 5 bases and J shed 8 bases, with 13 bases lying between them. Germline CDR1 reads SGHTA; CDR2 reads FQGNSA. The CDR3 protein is CASSPYKEDTIYF. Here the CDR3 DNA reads TGTGCCAGCAGCCCTTACAAGGAGGACACCATATATTTT.

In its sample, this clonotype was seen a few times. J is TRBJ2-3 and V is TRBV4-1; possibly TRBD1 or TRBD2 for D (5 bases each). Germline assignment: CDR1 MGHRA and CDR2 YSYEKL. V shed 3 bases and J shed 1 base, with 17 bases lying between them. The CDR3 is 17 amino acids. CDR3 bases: TGCGCCAGCAGCCAGATAAAGGGACCGACCCGCACAGATACGCAGTATTTT. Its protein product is CASSQIKGPTRTDTQYF.

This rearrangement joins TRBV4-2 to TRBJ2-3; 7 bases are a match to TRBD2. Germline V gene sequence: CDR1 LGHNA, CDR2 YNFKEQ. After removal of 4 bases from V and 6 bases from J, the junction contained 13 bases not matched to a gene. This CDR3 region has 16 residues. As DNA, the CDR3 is TGTGCCAGCAGCCCCCACGGGAGGACCACCGGGGATACGCAGTATTTT. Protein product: CASSPHGRTTGDTQYF.